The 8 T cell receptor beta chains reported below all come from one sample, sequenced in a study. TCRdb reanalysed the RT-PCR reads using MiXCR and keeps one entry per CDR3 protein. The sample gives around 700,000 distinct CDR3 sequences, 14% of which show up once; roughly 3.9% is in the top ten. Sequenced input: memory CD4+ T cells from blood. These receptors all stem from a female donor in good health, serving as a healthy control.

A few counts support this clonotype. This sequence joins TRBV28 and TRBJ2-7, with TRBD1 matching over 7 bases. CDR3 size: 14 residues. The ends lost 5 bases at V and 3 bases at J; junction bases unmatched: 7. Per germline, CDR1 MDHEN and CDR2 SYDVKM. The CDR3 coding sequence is TGTGCCAGCAGTCCCATAGGGACAGTCTACGAGCAGTACTTC. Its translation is CASSPIGTVYEQYF.

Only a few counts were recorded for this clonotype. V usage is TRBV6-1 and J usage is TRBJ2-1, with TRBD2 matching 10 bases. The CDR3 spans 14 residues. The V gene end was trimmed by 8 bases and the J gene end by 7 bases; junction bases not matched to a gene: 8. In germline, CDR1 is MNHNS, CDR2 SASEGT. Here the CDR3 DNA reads TGTGCCAGCCAGCGGGGGGGCCACTCGAATGAGCAGTTCTTC. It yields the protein CASQRGGHSNEQFF.

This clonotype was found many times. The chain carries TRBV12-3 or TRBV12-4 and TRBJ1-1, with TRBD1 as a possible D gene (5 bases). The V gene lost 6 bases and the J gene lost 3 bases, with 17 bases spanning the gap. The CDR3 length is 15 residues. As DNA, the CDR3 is TGTGCCAGCAGCCGCCGGGGAGGGGAGGACACTGAAGCTTTCTTT. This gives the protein CASSRRGGEDTEAFF.

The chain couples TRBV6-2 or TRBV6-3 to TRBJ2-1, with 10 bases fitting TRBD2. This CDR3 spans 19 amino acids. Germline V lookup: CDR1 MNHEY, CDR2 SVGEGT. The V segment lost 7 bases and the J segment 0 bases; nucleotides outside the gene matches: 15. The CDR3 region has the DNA TGTGCCAGCACCCAGCCGGGACTAGCGCTGAAAAGCTCCTACAATGAGCAGTTCTTC. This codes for CASTQPGLALKSSYNEQFF.

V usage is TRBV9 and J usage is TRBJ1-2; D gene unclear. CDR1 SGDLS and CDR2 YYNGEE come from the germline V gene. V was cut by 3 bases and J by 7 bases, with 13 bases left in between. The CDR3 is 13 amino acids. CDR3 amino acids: CASSDDSAGGYTF. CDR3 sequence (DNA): TGTGCCAGCAGCGACGACTCCGCGGGTGGCTACACCTTC.

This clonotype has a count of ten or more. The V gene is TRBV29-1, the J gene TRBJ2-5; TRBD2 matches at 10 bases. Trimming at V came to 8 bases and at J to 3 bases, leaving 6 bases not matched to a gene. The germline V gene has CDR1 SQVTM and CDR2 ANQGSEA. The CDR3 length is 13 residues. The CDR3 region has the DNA TGCAGCTTGATACTAGCGGGGAAAGAGACCCAGTACTTC. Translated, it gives CSLILAGKETQYF.

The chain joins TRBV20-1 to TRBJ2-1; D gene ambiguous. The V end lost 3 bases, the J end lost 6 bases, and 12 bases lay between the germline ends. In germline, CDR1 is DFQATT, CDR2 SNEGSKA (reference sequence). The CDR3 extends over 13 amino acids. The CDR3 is CSASKGYGNEQFF. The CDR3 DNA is TGCAGTGCTAGTAAGGGATACGGCAATGAGCAGTTCTTC.

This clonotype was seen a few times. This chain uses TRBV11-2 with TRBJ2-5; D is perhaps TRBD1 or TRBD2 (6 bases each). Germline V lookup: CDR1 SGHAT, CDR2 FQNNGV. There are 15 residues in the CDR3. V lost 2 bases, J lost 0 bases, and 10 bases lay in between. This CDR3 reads CASSLTRGDQETQYF. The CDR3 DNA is TGTGCCAGCAGCTTAACAAGGGGGGACCAAGAGACCCAGTACTTC.